What follows describes a single T cell receptor (beta chain). Per germline, CDR1 SGHDT and CDR2 YYEEEE. The CDR3 is 15 amino acids. V gave up 4 bases and J gave up 4 bases, with 17 bases separating them. TCRdb keeps only in-frame clones here, not all; method: immunoSEQ multiplex PCR. The data contain roughly 82,000 clones, 85% to 95% of them singletons. This sample was taken from a study of cytomegalovirus exposure and HLA in healthy donors. This clonotype was obtained from a man between 18 and 35 years old in good health and CMV-seronegative. The chain is built from TRBV5-6 and TRBJ1-1; tentatively, D is TRBD1 (6 bases). Material for sequencing was PBMCs. The CDR3 region is CASSPNGGLVTEAFF. The CDR3 DNA reads as TGTGCCAGCAGCCCTAATGGGGGCCTCGTCACTGAAGCTTTCTTT.